This is a list of T cell receptor beta chains from one sample in a study of beta chain features in type 1 diabetes. The repertoire was sequenced with immunoSEQ multiplex PCR; TCRdb's copy has only in-frame clones and lacks some. The sample records tens of thousands of clones, 50% being singletons. Specimen: stem cell memory CD4+ T cells from blood. The receptors were sampled from a woman aged 25-40 years in good health. Each CDR3 is given with its conserved first and last residue. The D gene is left open where the match is weak. Clone size is stated in some rows and not others, as once, few, many or a class when expanded.

TRBJ2-1 | TRBD2 | NA | TRBV7-2 | TGTGCCAGCGGGGCGGGAGGAATCAATGAGCAGTTCTTC | CASGAGGINEQFF
TRBJ1-4 | NA | few | TRBV7-9 | TGTGCCAGCAGCTTACAGGATGAAAAACTGTTTTTT | CASSLQDEKLFF
TRBJ2-5 | NA | NA | TRBV4-1 | TGTGCCAGCAGCCAAGACGCAGATGTAAAGTGGGAGACCCAGTACTTC | CASSQDADVKWETQYF
TRBJ2-2 | TRBD2 | NA | TRBV29-1 | TGCAGCGTTGAGTCTAGCGGGAGAAAGGGTGGATATGGGGAGCTGTTTTTT | CSVESSGRKGGYGELFF
TRBJ2-3 | NA | few | TRBV7-2 | TGTGCCAGCAGCTTTCGGGTTAGTGATTCAGATACGCAGTATTTT | CASSFRVSDSDTQYF
TRBJ2-1 | TRBD2 | NA | TRBV29-1 | TGCAGCGTTGAAGATCCCGGACTAGCGGGGGGGCCTGAGCAGTTCTTC | CSVEDPGLAGGPEQFF
TRBJ1-5 | NA | NA | TRBV7-2 | TGTGCCAGCAGCCCGAACGGGAGGGGGAACAATCAGCCCCAGCATTTT | CASSPNGRGNNQPQHF
TRBJ2-7 | TRBD1 | NA | TRBV28 | TGTGCCAGCAGTCCCTCCGGACAGGGAGGAACCTACGAGCAGTACTTC | CASSPSGQGGTYEQYF
TRBJ2-7 | TRBD1 | NA | TRBV18 | TGTGCCAGCTCACCAAGACAGGGTGAGCACGAGCAGTACTTC | CASSPRQGEHEQYF
TRBJ2-1 | NA | once | TRBV4-1 | TGCGCCAGCAGCCAAGTTCCGAGGGGGAGCTCCTACAATGAGCAGTTCTTC | CASSQVPRGSSYNEQFF
TRBJ2-3 | NA | NA | TRBV4-3 | TGCGCCAGCAGCCAAGACGCGGGGAGGGATACGCAGTATTTT | CASSQDAGRDTQYF
TRBJ2-7 | TRBD2 | NA | TRBV30 | TGTGCCTGGAGGGGACTAGCGGGCTACGAGCAGTACTTC | CAWRGLAGYEQYF
TRBJ1-6 | TRBD1 | NA | TRBV7-9 | TGTGCCAGCAGATCCTCGGGACAGCTTAATTCACCCCTCCACTTT | CASRSSGQLNSPLHF
TRBJ2-5 | NA | few | TRBV27 | TGTGCCAGCAGTCCCTCAGGTGCTTTTGAGACCCAGTACTTC | CASSPSGAFETQYF
TRBJ2-2 | NA | NA | TRBV19 | TGTGCCAGTAGTAGACTCAACACCGGGGAGCTGTTTTTT | CASSRLNTGELFF
TRBJ2-1 | NA | few | TRBV7-3 | TGTGCCAGCAGCTTAGGTCTAGCCGTCGATGAGCAGTTCTTC | CASSLGLAVDEQFF
TRBJ2-3 | TRBD2 | NA | TRBV29-1 | TGCAGCGTTGTGTGGGCGCGGGGACTAGCGGCGGTTAAAACAGATACGCAGTATTTT | CSVVWARGLAAVKTDTQYF
TRBJ2-1 | TRBD2 | NA | TRBV7-9 | TGTGCCAGCAGTTCTACTAGCGGGAGGGCCTTCAGCTCCTACAATGAGCAGTTCTTC | CASSSTSGRAFSSYNEQFF
TRBJ2-7 | NA | NA | TRBV5-4 | TGTGCCAGCAGCGGGTGGGACTCGCTCGGGGAGCAGTACTTC | CASSGWDSLGEQYF
TRBJ2-5 | NA | NA | TRBV7-7 | TGTGCTAGCAGCTTAAGGGGCGGATACCAAGAGACCCAGTACTTC | CASSLRGGYQETQYF
TRBJ2-7 | TRBD2 | NA | TRBV6-5 | TGTGCCAGCAGTTACTCGGGCGGGAGTCCTTACGAGCAGTACTTC | CASSYSGGSPYEQYF
TRBJ2-7 | TRBD2 | NA | TRBV28 | TGTGCCAGCAGTCCCTCGGGCGGGACTAGCTACGAGCAGTACTTC | CASSPSGGTSYEQYF
TRBJ2-2 | NA | NA | TRBV11-2 | TGTGCCAGCAGCTTAGATTTGGCGGTTGAAGGGGAGCTGTTTTTT | CASSLDLAVEGELFF
TRBJ2-7 | TRBD1 | once | TRBV7-2 | TGTGCCAGCAGCTTAGGAGCGCAGGGGGCCTACGAGCAGTACTTC | CASSLGAQGAYEQYF
TRBJ1-1 | NA | NA | TRBV7-6 | TGTGCCAGCAGCTTAGTCAGATCGAACACTGAAGCTTTCTTT | CASSLVRSNTEAFF
TRBJ2-4 | TRBD1 | few | TRBV7-9 | TGTGCCAGCAGCTTAGGACAGGGCTTAGCCAAAAACATTCAGTACTTC | CASSLGQGLAKNIQYF